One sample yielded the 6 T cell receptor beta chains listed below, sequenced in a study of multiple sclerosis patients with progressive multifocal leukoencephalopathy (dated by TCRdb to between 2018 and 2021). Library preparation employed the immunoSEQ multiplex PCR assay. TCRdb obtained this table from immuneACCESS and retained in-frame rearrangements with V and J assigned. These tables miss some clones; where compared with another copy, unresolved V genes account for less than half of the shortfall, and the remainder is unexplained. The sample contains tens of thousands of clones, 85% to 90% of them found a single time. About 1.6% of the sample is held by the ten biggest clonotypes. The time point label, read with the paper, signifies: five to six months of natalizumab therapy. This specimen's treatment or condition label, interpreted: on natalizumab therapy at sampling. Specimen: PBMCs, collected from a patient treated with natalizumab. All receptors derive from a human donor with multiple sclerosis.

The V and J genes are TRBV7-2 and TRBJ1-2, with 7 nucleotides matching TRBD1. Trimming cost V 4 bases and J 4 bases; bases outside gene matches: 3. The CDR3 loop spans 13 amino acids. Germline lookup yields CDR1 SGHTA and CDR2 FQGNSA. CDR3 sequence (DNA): TGTGCCAGCAGCTACGGGACAGCCTATGGCTACACCTTC. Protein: CASSYGTAYGYTF.

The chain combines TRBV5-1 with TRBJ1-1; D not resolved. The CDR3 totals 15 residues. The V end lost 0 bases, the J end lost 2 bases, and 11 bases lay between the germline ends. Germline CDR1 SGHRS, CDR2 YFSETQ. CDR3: CASSLVGHSNTEAFF. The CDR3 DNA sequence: TGCGCCAGCAGCTTGGTCGGGCACAGTAACACTGAAGCTTTCTTT.

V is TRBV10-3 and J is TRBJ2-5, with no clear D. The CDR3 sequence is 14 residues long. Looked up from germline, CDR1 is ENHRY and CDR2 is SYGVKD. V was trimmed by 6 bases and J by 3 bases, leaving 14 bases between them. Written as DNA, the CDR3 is TGTGCCATCAGGGGGTTTGGGTTGGAAGAGACCCAGTACTTC. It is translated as CAIRGFGLEETQYF.

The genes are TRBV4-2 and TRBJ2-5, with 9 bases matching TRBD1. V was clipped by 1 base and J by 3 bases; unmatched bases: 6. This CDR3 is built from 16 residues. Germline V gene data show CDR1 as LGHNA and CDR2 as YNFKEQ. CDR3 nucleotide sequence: TGTGCCAGCAGCCAAGTAGGGTGGGACAGGGAAGAGACCCAGTACTTC. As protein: CASSQVGWDREETQYF.

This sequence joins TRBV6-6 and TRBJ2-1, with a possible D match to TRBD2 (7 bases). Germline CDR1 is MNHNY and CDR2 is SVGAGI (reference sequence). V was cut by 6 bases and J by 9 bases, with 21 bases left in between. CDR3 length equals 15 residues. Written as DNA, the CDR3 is TGTGCCAGCAGCCCCGTTGGCGGAGGGGGGGGTGAGCAGTTCTTC. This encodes CASSPVGGGGGEQFF.

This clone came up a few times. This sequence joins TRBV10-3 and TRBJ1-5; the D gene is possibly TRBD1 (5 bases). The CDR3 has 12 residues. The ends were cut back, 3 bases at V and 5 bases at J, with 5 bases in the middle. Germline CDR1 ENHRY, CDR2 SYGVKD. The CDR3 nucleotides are TGTGCCATCAGTGACAGGGATCAGCCCCAGCATTTT. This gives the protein CAISDRDQPQHF.